The rows below give T cell receptor beta chains drawn from one sample of a study of CD8 T cells in Susac syndrome. One entry per CDR3 protein results from TCRdb running MiXCR on the immunoSEQ multiplex PCR reads. Seen here are around 160,000 distinct CDR3 sequences, 90% to 95% observed once, and the top ten hold under 0.15%. The specimen sequenced was CD4+ T cells from PBMCs. These receptors all stem from a human donor in good health. The CDR3 runs from the conserved cysteine through the conserved F or W. D genes are given only for firm matches. Clone size is given for some rows only: seen once, a few or many times, or a class if the clone is expanded.

>TRBV29-1|.|TRBJ2-7|.
TGCAGCCTAAGGGACGGCTCCTACGAGCAGTACTTC
CSLRDGSYEQYF
>TRBV4-2|TRBD1|TRBJ2-1|.
TGTGCCAGCAGCCAAGACCCGCCGACAGGGTTCAATGAGCAGTTCTTC
CASSQDPPTGFNEQFF
>TRBV7-8|.|TRBJ2-1|once
TGTGCCAGCAGCTTAGTACCGGGACGCCCTGAGCAGTTCTTC
CASSLVPGRPEQFF
>TRBV7-8|.|TRBJ2-2|.
TGTGCCAGCAGGATAGGTCTGAACACCGGGGAGCTGTTTTTT
CASRIGLNTGELFF
>TRBV27|.|TRBJ1-6|.
TGTGCCAGCAGTTTTTCGGGGCATAGATCACCCCTCCACTTT
CASSFSGHRSPLHF
>TRBV3-1|TRBD1|TRBJ2-7|.
TGTGCCAGCTCGAGACAGGGGGGTCACGAGCAGTACTTC
CASSRQGGHEQYF
>TRBV3-1|.|TRBJ2-5|.
TGTGCCAGCAGCCAAGTTAGCAGCCAAGAGACCCAGTACTTC
CASSQVSSQETQYF
>TRBV20-1|TRBD1|TRBJ2-5|.
TGCAGTGCTAGAGATCCGAGGACAGGGGGAGAGACCCAGTACTTC
CSARDPRTGGETQYF
>TRBV6-2/TRBV6-3|TRBD1|TRBJ2-2|.
TGTGCCAGCACCCCGGGACAGGGGGCCCCGAACACCGGGGAGCTGTTTTTT
CASTPGQGAPNTGELFF
>TRBV20-1|.|TRBJ2-3|once
TGCAGTGCTAGAGATCGGCGGAACACAGATACGCAGTATTTT
CSARDRRNTDTQYF
>TRBV12-3/TRBV12-4|.|TRBJ1-4|.
TGTGCCAGCACCTGGGGGTACAGGGAAAAACTGTTTTTT
CASTWGYREKLFF
>TRBV20-1|.|TRBJ2-4|.
TGCAGTGCTACCAGAGACAGAAACATTCAGTACTTC
CSATRDRNIQYF
>TRBV20-1|.|TRBJ2-3|.
TGCAGTGCTAGAGAAGGCTCCGGCGGGCGAACGCAGTATTTT
CSAREGSGGRTQYF
>TRBV12-3/TRBV12-4|TRBD1|TRBJ1-1|.
TGTGCCAGCAGTCTCCAGTCGGACAGGGTTGGTGCTGAAGCTTTCTTT
CASSLQSDRVGAEAFF
>TRBV2|TRBD1|TRBJ2-5|.
TGTGCCAGCATGGTGGACAGGGCTGGGAAGGAGACCCAGTACTTC
CASMVDRAGKETQYF
>TRBV20-1|.|TRBJ2-5|.
TGCAGTGCTCCCCGGGTGGAGACCCAGTACTTC
CSAPRVETQYF
>TRBV20-1|.|TRBJ2-6|.
TGCAGTGCTAGAGATATGCAGAACGGAAGAGGTGGGGCCAACGTCCTGACTTTC
CSARDMQNGRGGANVLTF
>TRBV29-1|TRBD2|TRBJ2-5|.
TGCAGCGGAGGACTAGCGGGCATAGAGACCCAGTACTTC
CSGGLAGIETQYF
>TRBV20-1|.|TRBJ2-7|.
TGCAGTGCATCTCGACAGGTCCCGGAAGAGCAGTACTTC
CSASRQVPEEQYF
>TRBV5-1|TRBD1|TRBJ2-3|.
TGCGCCAGCAGAAGAACGGACAGGAGCACAGATACGCAGTATTTT
CASRRTDRSTDTQYF
>TRBV5-1|.|TRBJ2-3|.
TGCGCCAGCGCGCTAGCTCCAAACACAGATACGCAGTATTTT
CASALAPNTDTQYF
>TRBV10-3|.|TRBJ1-5|.
TGTGCCACTGGCCCGACAGATGATCAGCCCCAGCATTTT
CATGPTDDQPQHF
>TRBV20-1|.|TRBJ2-7|.
TGCAGTGCTCCCCGGCCTGGAGTCTACGAGCAGTACTTC
CSAPRPGVYEQYF
>TRBV27|.|TRBJ1-6|.
TGTGCCAGCAGTGTCGAGGACGGTGATTCACCCCTCCACTTT
CASSVEDGDSPLHF
>TRBV21-1|.|TRBJ2-6|.
TGTGCCAGCAGCAAAGAAGGGGGAAGGACAGCCAGCTCTGGGGCCAACGTCCTGACTTTC
CASSKEGGRTASSGANVLTF
>TRBV10-3|TRBD1|TRBJ2-1|few
TGTGCCATCAGCTCGGGACAGGTGGCGGACAATGAGCAGTTCTTC
CAISSGQVADNEQFF
>TRBV20-1|TRBD2|TRBJ2-1|.
TGCAGTGCTTACACTAGCGGGGGCGCGGGTGAGCAGTTCTTC
CSAYTSGGAGEQFF
>TRBV20-1|TRBD1|TRBJ1-5|.
TGCAGTGCTAGGCATTCGGGACAGCCGGGTCAGCCCCAGCATTTT
CSARHSGQPGQPQHF
>TRBV30|.|TRBJ1-5|.
TGTGCCTGGAGTCCTTTACACAATCAGCCCCAGCATTTT
CAWSPLHNQPQHF
>TRBV7-2|TRBD1|TRBJ2-5|.
TGTGCCAGCAGCTTAATACCAGACAGGGGGGAAGAGACCCAGTACTTC
CASSLIPDRGEETQYF
>TRBV18|TRBD1|TRBJ2-1|.
TGTGCCAGCTCACCACCGTCAAAGGGGGCCACCGATGAGCAGTTCTTC
CASSPPSKGATDEQFF
>TRBV19|TRBD1|TRBJ2-7|.
TGTGCCAGTAGTACATACAGGGGATACGAGCAGTACTTC
CASSTYRGYEQYF
>TRBV7-2|.|TRBJ2-5|.
TGTGCCAGCAGCTTAGGGGTGATGGTAGCGGTTTCCCAAGAGACCCAGTACTTC
CASSLGVMVAVSQETQYF
>TRBV20-1|.|TRBJ1-1|.
TGCAGTGCTCTATCGACAGACACTGAAGCTTTCTTT
CSALSTDTEAFF
>TRBV7-2|.|TRBJ2-1|.
TGTGCCAGCAGCTCCCCTCCAGGGGGAGGATCCTACAATGAGCAGTTCTTC
CASSSPPGGGSYNEQFF
>TRBV7-2|.|TRBJ2-3|.
TGTGCCAGCAGCTTTGCCGGGATAAACACAGATACGCAGTATTTT
CASSFAGINTDTQYF
>TRBV30|.|TRBJ1-5|once
TGTGCCTGGAGTGTACAATTAGGGGTCAATCAGCCCCAGCATTTT
CAWSVQLGVNQPQHF
>TRBV18|.|TRBJ1-2|.
TGTGCCAGCTCACCAATACTGGACGGTGGGAGCTATGGCTACACCTTC
CASSPILDGGSYGYTF
>TRBV3-1|.|TRBJ1-2|.
TGTGCCAGCAGATCAGGCGCCGACTATGGCTACACCTTC
CASRSGADYGYTF
>TRBV5-1|.|TRBJ2-3|.
TGCGCCAGCAGCGCCGGGACTTCTGATACGCAGTATTTT
CASSAGTSDTQYF
>TRBV7-6|.|TRBJ2-7|.
TGTGCCAGCAGCGACATCTATAGCTCCTACGAGCAGTACTTC
CASSDIYSSYEQYF
>TRBV12-3/TRBV12-4|TRBD1|TRBJ1-1|once
TGTGCCAGCAGACCGACAGGGGGAAACACTGAAGCTTTCTTT
CASRPTGGNTEAFF
>TRBV5-4|TRBD2|TRBJ2-3|.
TGTGCCAGCGGGGTAGCGGGGGCAGATACGCAGTATTTT
CASGVAGADTQYF
>TRBV27|.|TRBJ2-2|.
TGTGCCAGCAGTTTCAAGGGGATCGCCGGGGAGCTGTTTTTT
CASSFKGIAGELFF
>TRBV4-3|TRBD2|TRBJ2-3|.
TGCGCCAGCGCGACTAGCGGGGGCCAAGATACGCAGTATTTT
CASATSGGQDTQYF
>TRBV7-6|TRBD2|TRBJ2-1|.
TGTGCCAGCAGCTCATCCGGGACTATTACCAATGAGCAGTTCTTC
CASSSSGTITNEQFF
>TRBV29-1|.|TRBJ2-2|.
TGCAGCGTGAGGCTGTCACTGAACACCGGGGAGCTGTTTTTT
CSVRLSLNTGELFF
>TRBV7-2|.|TRBJ2-1|.
TGTGCCAGCAGCTATGGACTGCTCCACGATGAGCAGTTCTTC
CASSYGLLHDEQFF
>TRBV20-1|.|TRBJ2-3|.
TGCAGTGCTAGACCAGCGACAGATACGCAGTATTTT
CSARPATDTQYF
>TRBV20-1|.|TRBJ2-3|.
TGCAGTGCAAGACGCGGAAACACAGATACGCAGTATTTT
CSARRGNTDTQYF
>TRBV4-3|TRBD2|TRBJ2-3|.
TGCGCCAGCAGCCAAGATCTCGGGGGGGCCACAGATACGCAGTATTTT
CASSQDLGGATDTQYF
>TRBV9|TRBD2|TRBJ2-1|.
TGTGCCAGCAGCGCCCAAACCGGACTAGCGGGGGGATTCGTGGAGCAGTTCTTC
CASSAQTGLAGGFVEQFF
>TRBV29-1|.|TRBJ2-5|.
TGCAGCGTGAGGAAGGGGGAAGAGACCCAGTACTTC
CSVRKGEETQYF
>TRBV23-1|.|TRBJ2-7|.
TGCGCCAGCAGTCAATCAGCAGGGTGCTCCTACGAGCAGTACTTC
CASSQSAGCSYEQYF
>TRBV12-3/TRBV12-4|.|TRBJ1-1|once
TGTGCCAGCAGAGTAGGGACGGTGAACACTGAAGCTTTCTTT
CASRVGTVNTEAFF
>TRBV15|TRBD2|TRBJ2-1|.
TGTGCCACCAGCAGGCCCAGCGGGGATTTCAATGAGCAGTTCTTC
CATSRPSGDFNEQFF
>TRBV29-1|.|TRBJ1-2|.
TGCAGCGCCGGGGGGGATAACTATGGCTACACCTTC
CSAGGDNYGYTF